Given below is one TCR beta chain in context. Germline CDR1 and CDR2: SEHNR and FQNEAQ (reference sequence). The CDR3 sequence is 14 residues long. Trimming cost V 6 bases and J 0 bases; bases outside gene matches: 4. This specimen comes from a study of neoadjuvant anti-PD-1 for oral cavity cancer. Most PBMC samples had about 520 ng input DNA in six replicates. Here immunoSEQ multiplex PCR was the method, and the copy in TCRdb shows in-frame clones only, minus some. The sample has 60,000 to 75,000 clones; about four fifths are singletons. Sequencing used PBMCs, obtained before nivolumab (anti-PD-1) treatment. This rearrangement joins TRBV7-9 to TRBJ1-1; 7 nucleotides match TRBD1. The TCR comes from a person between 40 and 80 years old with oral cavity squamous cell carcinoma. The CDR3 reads CASRRDSLNTEAFF. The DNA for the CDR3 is TGTGCCAGCAGGCGGGACAGCCTGAACACTGAAGCTTTCTTT.